Below are 20 T cell receptor beta chains sequenced from a single sample in a study of metastatic and nonmetastatic thyroid tumors. TCRdb called clones again from the PCR reads with MiXCR. The sample includes tens of thousands of clones, 20% to 30% of them seen just once. Not a single patient had been given any form of treatment at any point before undergoing thyroid surgery. The sample taken for sequencing was blood. The receptors originated from a female donor with papillary thyroid cancer or a benign thyroid nodule (not recorded which). Some clones in this sample may be carry-over from other donors' samples.

The sample holds many counts of this clone. Other DNA sequences in this sample translate to the same CDR3. The genes are TRBV7-3 and TRBJ2-5; D unclear. CDR3 length: 13 residues. Germline V gives CDR1 SGHTA, CDR2 FQGTGA. V dropped 5 bases and J dropped 1 base, with 8 bases sitting between them. CDR3 in amino acids: CASSQGSQETQYF. The CDR3 DNA is TGTGCCAGCAGCCAAGGCAGCCAAGAGACCCAGTACTTC.

This chain joins TRBV28 and TRBJ2-7, with TRBD1 matching over 9 bases. The CDR3 covers 14 residues. CDR1 and CDR2 from the germline V gene are MDHEN and SYDVKM. The CDR3 DNA reads as TGTTCCAGCAGTATCGGACAGGGGAGCGCCGAGCAGTACGTC. Translation gives CSSSIGQGSAEQYV.

Many counts were recorded for this clone. This rearrangement joins TRBV4-2 to TRBJ2-3; 8 bases are a match to TRBD2. V lost 1 base to trimming and J lost 4 bases; unmatched junction nucleotides: 7. In germline, CDR1 is LGHNA, CDR2 YNFKEQ. The CDR3 has 16 residues. The CDR3 region is CASSQAAGEGADTQYF. DNA for the CDR3: TGTGCCAGCAGCCAAGCAGCGGGAGAGGGCGCAGATACGCAGTATTTT.

This clone has a count of ten or more. The V and J genes are TRBV12-3 or TRBV12-4 and TRBJ1-4; a weak D match, TRBD1 (5 bases). The CDR3 runs to 13 residues. Trimming removed 6 bases from V and 7 bases from J, with 12 bases in between. In nucleotides, the CDR3 is TGTGCCAGCAGCCTGGCAGGGATTGAAAAACTGTTTTTT. Translated, it gives CASSLAGIEKLFF.

The chain recombines TRBV7-2 with TRBJ1-2, with D maybe TRBD1 (5 bases). The ends were cut back, 2 bases at V and 1 base at J, with 5 bases in the middle. This CDR3 has 13 amino acids. Germline-derived CDR1 and CDR2 are SGHTA and FQGNSA. The CDR3 reads CASSLQGNYGYTF. Here the CDR3 DNA reads TGTGCCAGCAGCTTACAGGGTAACTATGGCTACACCTTC.

At least ten counts were recorded for this clone. The V gene is TRBV10-2, the J gene TRBJ2-7, with D unresolved. The CDR3 totals 16 residues. V was pared by 2 bases and J by 1 base, with 15 bases between. Germline V gene lookup returns CDR1 WSHSY and CDR2 SAAADI. CDR3 amino acids: CASSEIAYRNSYEQYF. The CDR3 region has the DNA TGCGCCAGCAGTGAGATAGCTTACCGAAATTCCTACGAGCAGTACTTC.

The chain employs TRBV11-3 and TRBJ2-7; weak D call: TRBD1 (5 bases). The germline gives CDR1 SGHNT, CDR2 YENEEA. With 2 bases removed from V and 6 bases from J, the gap between germline ends came to 14 bases. This CDR3 has 14 residues. The CDR3 DNA reads TGTGCCAGCAGCTTACAGGGTGTAGGTCTCGAGCAGTACTTC. Amino acids: CASSLQGVGLEQYF.

This clone was found many times. V and J are TRBV14 and TRBJ1-2; D is unclear. This CDR3 is built from 19 residues. Germline V lookup: CDR1 SGHDN, CDR2 FVKESK. V lost 0 bases, J lost 0 bases, and 20 bases lay in between. CDR3 DNA sequence: TGTGCCAGCAGCCAAGAAGGAGGTTTCGGGTTTACCGCTAACTATGGCTACACCTTC. Translating gives CASSQEGGFGFTANYGYTF.

This clone was seen many times. V gene TRBV5-1 combines with J gene TRBJ2-7; possibly TRBD1 for D (5 bases). CDR1 and CDR2 (germline): SGHRS, YFSETQ. The ends were cut back, 4 bases at V and 3 bases at J, with 11 bases in the middle. The CDR3 has 13 amino acids. The CDR3 reads CASSPQGDYEQYF. For the CDR3, the DNA is TGCGCCAGCAGCCCGCAGGGTGACTACGAGCAGTACTTC.

This clone was counted at least ten times. The chain links TRBV30 to TRBJ1-4; TRBD1 agrees at 8 bases. Germline CDR1 is GTSNPN and CDR2 is SVGIG (reference sequence). J was trimmed by 7 bases and V by 4 bases; bases with no gene match: 5. The CDR3 contains 13 residues. CDR3 DNA: TGTGCCTGGATCACAGGGGGAGGTGAAAAACTGTTTTTT. It yields the protein CAWITGGGEKLFF.

This clone turned up a few times. The V and J genes are TRBV12-3 or TRBV12-4 and TRBJ2-5, with D perhaps matching TRBD1 (7 bases). The CDR3 has 15 residues. Between the trimmed V and J ends, which lost 5 bases and 2 bases, there was a span of 15 bases. The chain's CDR3 is CASSVLGGQQETQYF. CDR3 nucleotides: TGTGCCAGCAGTGTTCTCGGGGGACAGCAAGAGACCCAGTACTTC.

As for this clone: A junction end diverges from the germline sequence, so it may reflect a read error. The chain couples TRBV11-2 to TRBJ2-2, with D possibly TRBD2 on 6 matching bases. The CDR3 spans 15 residues. Germline CDR1 SGHAT, CDR2 FQNNGV. CDR3 sequence (DNA): TGTGCCAGCATCTTGCTAGCGCTGAACACCGGTGAGCTGTTTTTC. Translating it yields CASILLALNTGELFF.

V is TRBV11-2 and J is TRBJ2-1; D possibly corresponds to TRBD1 (5 bases). CDR1 SGHAT and CDR2 FQNNGV come from the germline V gene. Trimming left V 10 bases short and J 4 bases short, with 20 bases between. This CDR3 has 15 amino acids. The DNA for the CDR3 is TGTGCCACCAGGGAAACCGGCTCTAGTTACAATGAGCAGTTCTTC. This encodes CATRETGSSYNEQFF. The variable domain in full, completed from reference TRBV11-2 and TRBJ2-1, reads EAGVAQSPRYKIIEKRQSVAFWCNPISGHATLYWYQQILGQGPKLLIQFQNNGVVDDSQLPKDRFSAERLKGVDSTLKIQPAKLEDSAVYLCATRETGSSYNEQFFGPGTRLTVL.

At least ten counts were recorded for this clone. V and J are TRBV20-1 and TRBJ2-7; unclear D gene. In germline, CDR1 is DFQATT, CDR2 SNEGSKA (reference sequence). CDR3 length: 13 amino acids. The ends were cut back, 6 bases at V and 6 bases at J, with 18 bases in the middle. CDR3 DNA: TGCAGTGCAGTCGAGGTTTCCTCGGGCGAGCAGTACTTC. Amino acids: CSAVEVSSGEQYF.

This clone was recorded many times. The chain is built from TRBV18 and TRBJ2-5; no definite D call. In germline, CDR1 is KGHSH, CDR2 LQKENI. The CDR3 runs 14 residues. V shed 0 bases and J shed 2 bases, with 7 bases lying between them. CDR3 amino acids: CASSPPGKQETQYF. In nucleotides, the CDR3 is TGTGCCAGCTCACCACCGGGCAAACAAGAGACCCAGTACTTC.

This clone was seen repeatedly, ten times or more. This may be a read error: a much more frequent sequence differs by one nucleotide. The chain carries TRBV6-6 and TRBJ1-1; D ambiguous. Trimming removed 2 bases at V and 1 base at J, with 8 bases between. This CDR3 is 14 amino acids long. Germline CDR1 is MNHNY and CDR2 is SVGAGI (reference sequence). The CDR3 nucleotides read TGTGCCAGCAGTTACCACAGCACGAACACTGAAGCTTTCTTT. Protein product: CASSYHSTNTEAFF.

This chain joins TRBV3-1 and TRBJ2-5; D might be TRBD1 (5 bases). V lost 9 bases and J lost 1, with 6 bases in between. This CDR3 contains 11 residues. Germline CDR1 reads LGHDT; CDR2 reads YNNKEL (reference sequence). The CDR3 loop is CASRGQETQYF. In nucleotides, the CDR3 is TGTGCCAGTAGGGGCCAAGAGACCCAGTACTTC.

The sample holds a few counts of this clone. This chain uses TRBV6-2 or TRBV6-3 with TRBJ2-7; a weak D match, TRBD1 (6 bases). The CDR3 sequence is 13 residues long. Germline CDR1 reads MNHEY; CDR2 reads SVGEGT. Deletions cut 5 bases from V and 2 bases from J, with 10 bases between. CDR3 bases: TGTGCCAGCAGTCGGGACATCACCTACGAGCAGTACTTC. As protein: CASSRDITYEQYF.

The V call is TRBV28, the J call TRBJ2-7, with D tentatively TRBD1 (5 bases). Germline CDR1 MDHEN, CDR2 SYDVKM. V dropped 3 bases and J dropped 4 bases, with 13 bases sitting between them. The CDR3 spans 14 residues. This chain's CDR3 is CASSFRGSKYEQYF. As DNA, the CDR3 is TGTGCCAGCAGTTTTAGGGGATCCAAGTACGAGCAGTACTTC. The variable domain in full, completed from reference TRBV28 and TRBJ2-7, reads DVKVTQSSRYLVKRTGEKVFLECVQDMDHENMFWYRQDPGLGLRLIYFSYDVKMKEKGDIPEGYSVSREKKERFSLILESASTNQTSMYLCASSFRGSKYEQYFGPGTRLTVT.

Details on this clone: Because the CDR3's place on the DNA is in doubt, the DNA is left out and the CDR3 is given as listed by TCRdb. This chain uses TRBV27 with TRBJ2-1; TRBD2 is taken as the D call from the table, unchecked against the DNA. The germline gives CDR1 MNHEY, CDR2 SMNVEV (reference sequence). The CDR3 length equals 15 residues, ends included. This CDR3 is CASSFGSGTYNEKLF.